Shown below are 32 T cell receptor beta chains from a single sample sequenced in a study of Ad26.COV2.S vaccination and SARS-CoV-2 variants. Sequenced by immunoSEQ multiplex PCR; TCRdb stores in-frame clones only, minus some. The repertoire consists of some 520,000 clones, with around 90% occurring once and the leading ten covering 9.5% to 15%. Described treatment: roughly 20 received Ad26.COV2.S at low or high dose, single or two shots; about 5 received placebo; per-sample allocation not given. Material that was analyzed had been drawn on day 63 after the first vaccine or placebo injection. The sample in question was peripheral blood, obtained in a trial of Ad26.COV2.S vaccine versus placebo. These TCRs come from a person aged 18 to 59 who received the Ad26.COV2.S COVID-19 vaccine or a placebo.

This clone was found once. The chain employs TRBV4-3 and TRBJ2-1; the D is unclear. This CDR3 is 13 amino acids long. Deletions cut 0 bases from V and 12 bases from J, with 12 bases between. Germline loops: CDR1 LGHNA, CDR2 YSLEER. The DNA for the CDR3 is TGCGCCAGCAGCCAAGATCCGGGCCGCGGGCAGTTCTTC. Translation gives CASSQDPGRGQFF.

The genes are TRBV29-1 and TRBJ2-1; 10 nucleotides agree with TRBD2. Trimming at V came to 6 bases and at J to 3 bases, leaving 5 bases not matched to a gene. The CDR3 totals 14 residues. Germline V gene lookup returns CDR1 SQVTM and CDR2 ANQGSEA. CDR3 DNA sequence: TGCAGCGTGACCCTAGCGGGAGACTACAATGAGCAGTTCTTC. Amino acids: CSVTLAGDYNEQFF.

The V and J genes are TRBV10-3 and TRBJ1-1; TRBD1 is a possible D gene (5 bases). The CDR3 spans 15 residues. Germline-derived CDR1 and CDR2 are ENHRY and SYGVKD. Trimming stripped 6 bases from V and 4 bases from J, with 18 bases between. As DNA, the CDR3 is TGTGCCATCAGGCGGGACCTTCAGCCCGGCACTGAAGCTTTCTTT. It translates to CAIRRDLQPGTEAFF.

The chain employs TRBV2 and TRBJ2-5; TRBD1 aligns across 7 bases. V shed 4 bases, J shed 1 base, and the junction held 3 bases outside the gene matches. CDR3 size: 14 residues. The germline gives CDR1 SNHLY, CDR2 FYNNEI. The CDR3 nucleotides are TGTGCCAGCAGTGGGGACAGCGGCCAAGAGACCCAGTACTTC. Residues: CASSGDSGQETQYF.

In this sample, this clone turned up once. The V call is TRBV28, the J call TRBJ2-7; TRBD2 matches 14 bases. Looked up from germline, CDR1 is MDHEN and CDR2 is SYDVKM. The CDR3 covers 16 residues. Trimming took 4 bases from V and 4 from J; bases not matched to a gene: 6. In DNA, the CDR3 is TGTGCCAGCAGTTCCGGGACTAGCGGGAGTCATTACGAGCAGTACTTC. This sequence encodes CASSSGTSGSHYEQYF.

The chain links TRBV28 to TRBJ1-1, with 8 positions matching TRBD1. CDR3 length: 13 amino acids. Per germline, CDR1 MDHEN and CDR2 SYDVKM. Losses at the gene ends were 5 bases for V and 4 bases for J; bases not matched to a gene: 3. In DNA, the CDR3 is TGTGCCAGCAGTAGTACAGGGGGCACTGAAGCTTTCTTT. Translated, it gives CASSSTGGTEAFF. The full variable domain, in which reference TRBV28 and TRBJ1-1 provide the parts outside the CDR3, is DVKVTQSSRYLVKRTGEKVFLECVQDMDHENMFWYRQDPGLGLRLIYFSYDVKMKEKGDIPEGYSVSREKKERFSLILESASTNQTSMYLCASSSTGGTEAFFGQGTRLTVV.

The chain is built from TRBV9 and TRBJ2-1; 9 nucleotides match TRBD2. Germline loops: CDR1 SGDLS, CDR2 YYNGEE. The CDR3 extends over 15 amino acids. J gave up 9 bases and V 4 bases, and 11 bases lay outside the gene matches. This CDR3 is CASSSGSAGGLEQFF. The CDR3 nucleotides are TGTGCCAGCAGCTCCGGGTCCGCGGGAGGGCTTGAGCAGTTCTTC. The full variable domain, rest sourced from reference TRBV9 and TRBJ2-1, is DSGVTQTPKHLITATGQRVTLRCSPRSGDLSVYWYQQSLDQGLQFLIQYYNGEERAKGNILERFSAQQFPDLHSELNLSSLELGDSALYFCASSSGSAGGLEQFFGPGTRLTVL.

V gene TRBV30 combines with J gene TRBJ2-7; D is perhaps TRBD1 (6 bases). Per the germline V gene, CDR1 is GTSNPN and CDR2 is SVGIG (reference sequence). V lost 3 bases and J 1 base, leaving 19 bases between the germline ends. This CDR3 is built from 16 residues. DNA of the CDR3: TGTGCCTGGAGCAAGACAGGACACTTGGGATCCTACGAGCAGTACTTC. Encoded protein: CAWSKTGHLGSYEQYF.

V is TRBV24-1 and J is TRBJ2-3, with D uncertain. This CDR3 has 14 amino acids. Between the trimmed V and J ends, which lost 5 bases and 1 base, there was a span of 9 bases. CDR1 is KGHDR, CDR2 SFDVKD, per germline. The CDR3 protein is CATSVSGGTDTQYF. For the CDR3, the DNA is TGTGCCACCAGTGTATCTGGGGGCACAGATACGCAGTATTTT.

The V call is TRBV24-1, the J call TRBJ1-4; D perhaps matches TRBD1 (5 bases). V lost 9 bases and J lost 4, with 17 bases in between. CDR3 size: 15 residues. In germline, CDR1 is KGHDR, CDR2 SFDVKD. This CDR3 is CATAQGNSLNEKLFF. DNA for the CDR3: TGTGCCACCGCTCAGGGCAACAGCCTTAATGAAAAACTGTTTTTT.

The CDR3 DNA follows: TGTGCCAGCAGCCCTTCGGGCTCCCGCTACAATGAGCAGTTCTTC. Protein: CASSPSGSRYNEQFF. The chain couples TRBV7-8 to TRBJ2-1; D is unclear. The V gene lost 5 bases and the J gene lost 3 bases, with 14 bases spanning the gap. Germline CDR1 is SGHVS and CDR2 is FQNEAQ. CDR3 length: 15 amino acids.

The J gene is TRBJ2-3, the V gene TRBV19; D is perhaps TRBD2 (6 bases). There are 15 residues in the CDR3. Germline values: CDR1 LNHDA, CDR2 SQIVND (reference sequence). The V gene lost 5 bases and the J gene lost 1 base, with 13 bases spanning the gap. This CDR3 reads CASSLNSGGTDTQYF. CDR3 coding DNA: TGTGCCAGTAGTTTGAATAGCGGTGGCACAGATACGCAGTATTTT.

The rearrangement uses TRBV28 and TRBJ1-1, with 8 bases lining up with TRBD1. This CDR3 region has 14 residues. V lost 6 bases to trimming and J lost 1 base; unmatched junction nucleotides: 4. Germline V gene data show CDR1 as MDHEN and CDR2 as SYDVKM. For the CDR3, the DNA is TGTGCCAGCAGGATAACAGGGGGGAACACTGAAGCTTTCTTT. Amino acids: CASRITGGNTEAFF.

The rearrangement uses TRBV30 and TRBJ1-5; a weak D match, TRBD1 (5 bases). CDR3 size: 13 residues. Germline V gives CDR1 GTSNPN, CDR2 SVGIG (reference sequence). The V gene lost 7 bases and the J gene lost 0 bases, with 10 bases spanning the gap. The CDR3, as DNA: TGTGCCTTAGAAGGGGATAGCAATCAGCCCCAGCATTTT. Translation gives CALEGDSNQPQHF.

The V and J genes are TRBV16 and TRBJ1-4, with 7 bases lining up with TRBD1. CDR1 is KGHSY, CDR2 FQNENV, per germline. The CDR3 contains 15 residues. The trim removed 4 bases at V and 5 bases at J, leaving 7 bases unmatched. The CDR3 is CASSPPGQPNEKLFF. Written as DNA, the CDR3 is TGTGCCAGCAGCCCGCCGGGACAGCCGAATGAAAAACTGTTTTTT.

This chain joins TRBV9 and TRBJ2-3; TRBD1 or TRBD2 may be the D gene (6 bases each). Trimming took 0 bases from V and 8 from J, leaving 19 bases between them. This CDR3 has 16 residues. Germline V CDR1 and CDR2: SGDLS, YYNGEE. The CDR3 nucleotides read TGTGCCAGCAGCGTAGAGCAAGGAGGGGGTCTGGGTACGCAGTATTTT. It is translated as CASSVEQGGGLGTQYF.

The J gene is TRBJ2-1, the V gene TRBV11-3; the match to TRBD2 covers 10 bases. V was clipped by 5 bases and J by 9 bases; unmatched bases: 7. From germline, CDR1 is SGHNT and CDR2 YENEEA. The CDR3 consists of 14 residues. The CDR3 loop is CASSQREGRVEQFF. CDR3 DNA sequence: TGTGCCAGCAGCCAGCGGGAGGGCCGGGTTGAGCAGTTCTTC.

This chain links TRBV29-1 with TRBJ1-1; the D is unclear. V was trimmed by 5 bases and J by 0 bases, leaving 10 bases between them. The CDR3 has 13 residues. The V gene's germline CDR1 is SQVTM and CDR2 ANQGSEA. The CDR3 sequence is CSVIRAMNTEAFF. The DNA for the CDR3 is TGCAGCGTTATAAGAGCTATGAACACTGAAGCTTTCTTT.

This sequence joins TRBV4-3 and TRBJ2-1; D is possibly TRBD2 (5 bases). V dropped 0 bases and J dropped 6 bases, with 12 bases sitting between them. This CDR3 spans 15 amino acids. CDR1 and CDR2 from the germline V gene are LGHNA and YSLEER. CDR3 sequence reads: CASSQDSLVANEQFF. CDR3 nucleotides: TGCGCCAGCAGCCAAGATTCACTAGTTGCCAATGAGCAGTTCTTC.

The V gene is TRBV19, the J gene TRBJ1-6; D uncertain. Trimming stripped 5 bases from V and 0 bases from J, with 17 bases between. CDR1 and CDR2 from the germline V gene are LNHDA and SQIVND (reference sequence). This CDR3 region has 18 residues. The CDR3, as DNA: TGTGCCAGTAGTGGGAGTGCAACCCGGAGCTCCTATAATTCACCCCTCCACTTT. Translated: CASSGSATRSSYNSPLHF.

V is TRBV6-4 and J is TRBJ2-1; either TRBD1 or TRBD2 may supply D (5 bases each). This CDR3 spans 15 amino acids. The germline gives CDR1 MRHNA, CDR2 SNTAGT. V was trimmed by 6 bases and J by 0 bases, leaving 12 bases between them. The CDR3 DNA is TGTGCCAGCAGCAGGGACGGCGGCTCCTACAATGAGCAGTTCTTC. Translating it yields CASSRDGGSYNEQFF.

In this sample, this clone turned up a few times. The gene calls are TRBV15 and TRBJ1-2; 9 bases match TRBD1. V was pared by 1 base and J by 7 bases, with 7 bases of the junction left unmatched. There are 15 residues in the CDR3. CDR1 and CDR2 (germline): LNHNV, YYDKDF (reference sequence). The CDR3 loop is CATSRAGTGFFGYTF. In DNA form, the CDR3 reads TGTGCCACCAGCAGAGCTGGGACAGGGTTTTTTGGCTACACCTTC.

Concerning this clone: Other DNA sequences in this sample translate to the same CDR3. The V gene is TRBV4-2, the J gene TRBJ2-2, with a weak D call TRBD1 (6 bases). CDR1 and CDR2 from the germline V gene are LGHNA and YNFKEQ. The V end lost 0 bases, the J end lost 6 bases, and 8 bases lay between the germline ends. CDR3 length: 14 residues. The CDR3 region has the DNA TGTGCCAGCAGCCAAGAGGGGGCGGCCGGGGAGCTGTTTTTT. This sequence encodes CASSQEGAAGELFF.

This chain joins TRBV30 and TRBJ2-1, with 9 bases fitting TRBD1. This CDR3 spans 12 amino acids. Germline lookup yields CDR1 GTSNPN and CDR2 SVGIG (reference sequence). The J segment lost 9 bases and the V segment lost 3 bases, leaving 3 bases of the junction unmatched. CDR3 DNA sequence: TGTGCCTGGAGAGGACAGGGGAGTGAGCAGTTCTTC. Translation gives CAWRGQGSEQFF.

Here the CDR3 DNA reads TGTGCCAGCAGCCAAGTTAGCGGGAGAAACATTCAGTACTTC. This translates into CASSQVSGRNIQYF. This rearrangement joins TRBV3-1 (or the pseudogene TRBV3-2) to TRBJ2-4; 9 bases line up with TRBD2. Germline V gene sequence: CDR1 LGHDT, CDR2 YNNKEL (reference sequence). V lost 1 base and J lost 6; bases outside the gene matches: 1. This CDR3 is built from 14 residues.

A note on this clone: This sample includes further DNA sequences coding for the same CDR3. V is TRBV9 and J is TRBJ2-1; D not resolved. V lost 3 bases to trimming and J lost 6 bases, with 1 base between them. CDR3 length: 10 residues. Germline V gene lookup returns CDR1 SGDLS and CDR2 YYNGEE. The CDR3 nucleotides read TGTGCCAGCAGCGGCAATGAGCAGTTCTTC. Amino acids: CASSGNEQFF.

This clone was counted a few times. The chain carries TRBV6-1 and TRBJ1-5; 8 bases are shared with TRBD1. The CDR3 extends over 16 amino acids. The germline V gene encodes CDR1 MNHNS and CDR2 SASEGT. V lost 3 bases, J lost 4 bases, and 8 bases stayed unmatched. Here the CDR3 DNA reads TGTGCCAGCAGTGATAACTCTCAGGGGGCGAATCAGCCCCAGCATTTT. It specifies CASSDNSQGANQPQHF.

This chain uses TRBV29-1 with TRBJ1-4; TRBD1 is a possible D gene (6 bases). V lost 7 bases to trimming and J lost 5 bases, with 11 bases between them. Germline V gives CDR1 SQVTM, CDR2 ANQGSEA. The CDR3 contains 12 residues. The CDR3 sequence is CSARGANEKLFF. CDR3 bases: TGCAGCGCCCGGGGGGCCAATGAAAAACTGTTTTTT.

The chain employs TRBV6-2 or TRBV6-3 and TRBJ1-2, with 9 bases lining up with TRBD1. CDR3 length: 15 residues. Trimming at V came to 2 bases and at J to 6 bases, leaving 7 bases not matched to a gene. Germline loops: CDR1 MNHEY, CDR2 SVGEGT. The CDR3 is CASSYRDRVEDGYTF. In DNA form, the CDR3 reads TGTGCCAGCAGTTACCGGGACAGGGTGGAGGATGGCTACACCTTC.

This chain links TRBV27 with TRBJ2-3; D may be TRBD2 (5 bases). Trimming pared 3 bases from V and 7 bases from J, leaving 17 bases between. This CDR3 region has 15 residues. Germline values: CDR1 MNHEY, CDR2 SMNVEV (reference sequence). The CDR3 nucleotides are TGTGCCAGCAGTTTCGCCGTAGCGCATGATTATACGCAGTATTTT. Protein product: CASSFAVAHDYTQYF.

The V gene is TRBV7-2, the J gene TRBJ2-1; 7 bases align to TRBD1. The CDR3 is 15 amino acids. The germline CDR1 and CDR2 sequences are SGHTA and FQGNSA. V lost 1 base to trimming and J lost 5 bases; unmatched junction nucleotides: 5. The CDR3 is CASSLDRGLHNEQFF. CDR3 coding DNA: TGTGCCAGCAGCTTAGATAGGGGGCTCCACAATGAGCAGTTCTTC.

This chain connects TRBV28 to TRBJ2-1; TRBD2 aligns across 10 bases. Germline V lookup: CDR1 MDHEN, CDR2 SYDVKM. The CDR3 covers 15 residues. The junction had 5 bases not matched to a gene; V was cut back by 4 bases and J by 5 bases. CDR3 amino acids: CASSWLAGENNEQFF. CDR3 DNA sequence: TGTGCCAGCAGTTGGCTAGCGGGAGAGAACAATGAGCAGTTCTTC.